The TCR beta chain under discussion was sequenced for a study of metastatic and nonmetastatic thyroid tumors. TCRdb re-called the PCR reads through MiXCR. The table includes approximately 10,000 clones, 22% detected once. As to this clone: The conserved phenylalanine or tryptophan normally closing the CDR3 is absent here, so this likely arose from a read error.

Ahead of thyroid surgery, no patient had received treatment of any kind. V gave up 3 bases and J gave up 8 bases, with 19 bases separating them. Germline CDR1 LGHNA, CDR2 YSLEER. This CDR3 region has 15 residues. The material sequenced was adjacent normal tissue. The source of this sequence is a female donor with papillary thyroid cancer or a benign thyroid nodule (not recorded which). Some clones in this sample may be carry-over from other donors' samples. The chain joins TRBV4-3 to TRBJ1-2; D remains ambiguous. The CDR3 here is CASSHTTTPGSGYTL. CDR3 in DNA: TGCGCCAGCAGCCACACGACTACCCCCGGGTCCGGCTACACCCTC.